This T cell receptor beta chain stems from a study of shared clonotypes between healthy human individuals. Study results and limitations: The four-donor shared clonotypes exceeded non-shared clonotypes in generation probability, with non-shared ones scoring lower.

The table came from immunoSEQ multiplex PCR; TCRdb's copy has only in-frame clones and leaves some out. The repertoire includes some 2 million clones, about 95% of them detected once, and 1.1% sits in the top ten. It was CD45RO-negative cells, positively selected for CCR7, that made up naive CD8 cells, with terminally differentiated effector memory CD45RA+ cells excluded. Concerning this clone itself: Its antigen remains unknown.

What was sequenced was naive CD8+ T cells sorted from blood. This sequence was found in a young man in good health.

The CDR3 is CASTRGVAGDLRDTQYF. The CDR3 nucleotides are TGTGCCAGCACCCGGGGAGTAGCGGGAGACTTGAGAGATACGCAGTATTTT. The chain carries TRBV13 and TRBJ2-3; 9 nucleotides line up with TRBD2. V shed 7 bases and J 5 bases; nucleotides not matched to a gene: 16. The CDR3 covers 17 residues. Looked up from germline, CDR1 is PRHDT and CDR2 is FYEKMQ (reference sequence).